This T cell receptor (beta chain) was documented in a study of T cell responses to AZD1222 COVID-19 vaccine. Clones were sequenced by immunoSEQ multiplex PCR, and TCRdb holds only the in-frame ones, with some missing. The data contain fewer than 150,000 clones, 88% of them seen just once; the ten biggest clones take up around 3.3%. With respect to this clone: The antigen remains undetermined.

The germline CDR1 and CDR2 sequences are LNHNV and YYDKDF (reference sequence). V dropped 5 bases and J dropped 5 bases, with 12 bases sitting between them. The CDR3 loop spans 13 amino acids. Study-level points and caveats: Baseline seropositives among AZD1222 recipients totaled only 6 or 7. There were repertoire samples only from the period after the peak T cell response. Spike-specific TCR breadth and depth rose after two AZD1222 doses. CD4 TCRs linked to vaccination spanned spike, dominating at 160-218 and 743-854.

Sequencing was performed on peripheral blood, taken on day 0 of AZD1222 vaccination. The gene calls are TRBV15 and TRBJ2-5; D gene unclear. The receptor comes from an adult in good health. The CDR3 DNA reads TGTGCCACCAGCCCCCCCAGTGAGGAGACCCAGTACTTC. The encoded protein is CATSPPSEETQYF.